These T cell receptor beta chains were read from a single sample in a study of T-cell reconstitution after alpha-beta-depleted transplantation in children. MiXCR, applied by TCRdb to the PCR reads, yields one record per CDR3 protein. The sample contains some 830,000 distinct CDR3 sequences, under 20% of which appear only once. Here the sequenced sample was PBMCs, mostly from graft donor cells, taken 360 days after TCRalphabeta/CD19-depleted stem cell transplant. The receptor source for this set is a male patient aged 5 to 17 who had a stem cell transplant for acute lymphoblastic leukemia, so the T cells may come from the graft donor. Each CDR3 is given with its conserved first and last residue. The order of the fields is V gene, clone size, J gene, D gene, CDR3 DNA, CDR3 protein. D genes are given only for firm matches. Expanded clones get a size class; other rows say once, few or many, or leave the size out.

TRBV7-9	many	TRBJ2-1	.	TGTGCCAGCAGCTCGACCGGGCCCTACAATGAGCAGTTCTTC	CASSSTGPYNEQFF
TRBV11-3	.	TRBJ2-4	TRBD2	TGTGCCAGCTCCCGGGGGCGAAGTGCGGGAGGAGGCATTCAGTACTTC	CASSRGRSAGGGIQYF
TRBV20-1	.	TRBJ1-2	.	TGCAGTGCAAAGACAGTCCCTATCTATGGCTACACCTTC	CSAKTVPIYGYTF
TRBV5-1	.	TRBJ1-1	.	TGCGCCAGCAGCTCCCTCGGGGGCTGGAACACTGAAGCTTTCTTT	CASSSLGGWNTEAFF
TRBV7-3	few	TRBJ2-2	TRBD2	TGTGCCAGCACCAGGACTAGCGGGAACACCGGGGAGCTGTTTTTT	CASTRTSGNTGELFF
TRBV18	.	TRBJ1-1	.	TGTGCCAGCTCACGTCCGACAACTGGAAGAGGTGAAGCTTTCTTT	CASSRPTTGRGEAFF
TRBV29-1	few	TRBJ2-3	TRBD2	TGCAGCGTACCCCCCAGCGGGGTATTCACAGATACGCAGTATTTT	CSVPPSGVFTDTQYF
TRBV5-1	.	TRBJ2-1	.	TGCGCCAGCAGCGACTACAGTCACTCCTACAATGAGCAGTTCTTC	CASSDYSHSYNEQFF
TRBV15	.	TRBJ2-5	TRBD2	TGTGCCACCAGCGGACTAGCGTGGCAAGAGACCCAGTACTTC	CATSGLAWQETQYF
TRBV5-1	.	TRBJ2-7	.	TGCGCCAGCAGAGGCAGGGGCCGCTCGACACGGCTCGGTTCTCCCTACGAGCAGTACTTC	CASRGRGRSTRLGSPYEQYF
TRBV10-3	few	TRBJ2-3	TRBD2	TGTGCCACAGGGCAGGGACTAGTCGGAGATACGCAGTATTTT	CATGQGLVGDTQYF
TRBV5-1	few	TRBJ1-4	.	TGCGCCAGCAGCTTGGGACCGAGTAATGAAAAACTGTTTTTT	CASSLGPSNEKLFF
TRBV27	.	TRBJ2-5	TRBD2	TGTGCCAGCAGCACACCCAGACTAGCGGGAAAGCAAGAGACCCAGTACTTC	CASSTPRLAGKQETQYF
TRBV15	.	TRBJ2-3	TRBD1	TGTGCCACCAGCAGAGATGACAGGGGGCGCACAGATACGCAGTATTTT	CATSRDDRGRTDTQYF
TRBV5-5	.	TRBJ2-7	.	TGTGCCAGCAGCTGGCTTAGCGGAGGCGTAAGCGAGCAGTACTTC	CASSWLSGGVSEQYF